A selection of T cell receptor beta chains follows, all from one sample in a study of cytomegalovirus exposure and HLA in healthy donors. Assay used: immunoSEQ multiplex PCR; TCRdb lists only in-frame clones, some missing. The table shows some 250,000 clones, with roughly 87% occurring only once. Source material: PBMCs. These receptors all stem from a woman in her twenties or thirties in good health and CMV-seronegative. CDR3s include the opening cysteine and the closing phenylalanine or tryptophan. Size is stated for part of the rows, as once, few or many counts, or as a class when the clone is expanded.

>TRBV11-2|15|few
CASSLDLTSNQPQHF
>TRBV13|19|.
CASSSQSLPTSGSTDTQYF
>TRBV7-9|13|.
CASSTGRRETQYF
>TRBV29-1|15|.
CSVEETGSGSYEQYF
>TRBV9|14|.
CASSAGTSSNEQFF
>TRBV4-3|16|once
CASSSGVGGSYNEQFF
>TRBV28|12|.
CASTSGNQPQHF
>TRBV6-1|16|once
CASSELNRGIQETQYF
>TRBV7-8|15|.
CASSLAGGFNQPQHF
>TRBV9|15|.
CASNQLAGGNNEQFF
>TRBV2|14|.
CASSEGLALETQYF
>TRBV10-3|14|.
CAISRQGAHNEQFF
>TRBV9|15|.
CASSVGPRNTGELFF
>TRBV28|15|.
CASSPGTGGYGEAFF
>TRBV15|14|.
CATSMAGGTDTQYF
>TRBV19|14|.
CASIGGSSYNEQFF
>TRBV10-3|15|.
CAISDSRAGVYEQYF
>TRBV4-1|16|.
CASSQEDKGGDQPQHF